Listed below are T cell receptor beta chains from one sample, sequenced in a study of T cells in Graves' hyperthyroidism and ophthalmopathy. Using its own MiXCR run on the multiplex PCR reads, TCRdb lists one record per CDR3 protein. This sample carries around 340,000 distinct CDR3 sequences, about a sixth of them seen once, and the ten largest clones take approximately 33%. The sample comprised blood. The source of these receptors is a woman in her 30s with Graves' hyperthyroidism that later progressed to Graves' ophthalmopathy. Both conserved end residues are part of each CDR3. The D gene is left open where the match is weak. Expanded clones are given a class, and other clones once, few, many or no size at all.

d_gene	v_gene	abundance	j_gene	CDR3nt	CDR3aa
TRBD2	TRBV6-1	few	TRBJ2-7	TGTGCCAGCAGAACAAAACCGGGACTAGAGTACGAGCAGTACTTC	CASRTKPGLEYEQYF
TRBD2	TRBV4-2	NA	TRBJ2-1	TGTGCCAGCAGCCAAGGGCTAGCGGGAGGGGGCTACAATGAGCAGTTCTTC	CASSQGLAGGGYNEQFF
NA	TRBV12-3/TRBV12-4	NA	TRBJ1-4	TGTGCCAGCCGACTCCAAAATTGGGCGGGGGAGGAAAAACTGTTTTTT	CASRLQNWAGEEKLFF
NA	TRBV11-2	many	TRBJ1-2	TGTGCCAGCAGCTTAGATAAGCGACTGGGAAACTATGGCTATACCTTC	CASSLDKRLGNYGYTF
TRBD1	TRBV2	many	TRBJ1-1	TGTGCCAGCAGCTGGACAGGGAAGGGGGACACTGAAGCTTTCTTT	CASSWTGKGDTEAFF
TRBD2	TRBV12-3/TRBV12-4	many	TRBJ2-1	TGTGCCAGCAGCCCCTTGGGTAGCGGGAGTAGGGATGAGCAGTTCTTC	CASSPLGSGSRDEQFF
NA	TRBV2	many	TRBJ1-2	TGTGCCAGCAGTGCCCCCGGGGTCGTAGGATATGGCTACACCTTC	CASSAPGVVGYGYTF
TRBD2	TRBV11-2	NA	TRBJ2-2	TGTGCCAGCAGCTACGCTAGCGGGGGAAACACCGGGGAGCTGTTTTTT	CASSYASGGNTGELFF
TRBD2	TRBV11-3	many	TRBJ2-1	TGTGCCTGCGGTAGCGGGAACTATGAGCAGTTCTTC	CACGSGNYEQFF
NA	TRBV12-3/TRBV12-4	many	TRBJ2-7	TGTGCCAGCAGGATGGGGTACTACGAGCAGTACTTC	CASRMGYYEQYF